The next 29 T cell receptor beta chains were all read from a single sample in a study of T-cell reconstitution after alpha-beta-depleted transplantation in children. The authors prepared the TCRbeta library with unique molecular identifiers. TCRdb reprocessed the PCR reads with MiXCR, giving one entry per CDR3 protein. The sample lists hundreds of thousands of distinct CDR3 sequences; 16% were seen once. Sequencing used PBMCs from the stem cell graft donor, obtained from the stem cell graft. These receptors originate from a human donor who donated a stem cell graft to a child with acute myeloid leukemia.

The chain combines TRBV6-5 with TRBJ1-3; D is unclear. CDR1 and CDR2 (germline): MNHEY, SVGAGI. Trimming cost V 0 bases and J 0 bases, with 9 bases left between them. The CDR3 covers 16 residues. The CDR3 coding sequence is TGTGCCAGCAGTTACTCTGAAGCAAGCTCTGGAAACACCATATATTTT. Encoded protein: CASSYSEASSGNTIYF.

This clonotype showed up many times. The chain couples TRBV20-1 to TRBJ1-1; 7 bases align to TRBD1. CDR1 is DFQATT and CDR2 is SNEGSKA in the germline V gene (reference sequence). The CDR3 runs 14 residues. V gave up 5 bases and J gave up 3 bases; unmatched junction bases: 9. The CDR3 loop reads CSAPPDRVDTEAFF. The CDR3 region has the DNA TGCAGTGCTCCCCCCGACAGGGTGGACACTGAAGCTTTCTTT.

The CDR3 sequence: CASRCPRITSEAFF. The CDR3 bases are TGTGCAAGTCGCTGCCCGAGGATTACCTCTGAAGCTTTCTTT. The chain combines TRBV12-2 with TRBJ1-1. TRBV12-2 represents a pseudogene. The CDR3 consists of 14 residues.

The chain uses TRBV7-8 and TRBJ2-5; 8 bases agree with TRBD2. J was trimmed by 5 bases and V by 5 bases; bases with no gene match: 16. Germline V gene data show CDR1 as SGHVS and CDR2 as FQNEAQ. The CDR3 extends over 17 amino acids. This CDR3 is CASSNLIGGANMETQYF. DNA of the CDR3: TGTGCCAGCAGCAATCTTATCGGGGGGGCTAATATGGAGACCCAGTACTTC.

This clonotype was found a few times. V usage is TRBV27 and J usage is TRBJ2-7, with 10 bases matching TRBD1. The CDR3 sequence is 17 residues long. J lost 4 bases, V lost 5 bases, and 14 bases had no gene match. Germline V gene lookup returns CDR1 MNHEY and CDR2 SMNVEV (reference sequence). CDR3 loop: CASSPLKWDRGLYEQYF. The CDR3 DNA is TGTGCCAGCAGTCCTCTTAAATGGGACAGGGGTTTATACGAGCAGTACTTC.

The CDR3: CASRPGQGRVGEQYV. CDR3 nucleotide sequence: TGTGCCAGCAGACCCGGACAGGGTAGGGTGGGCGAGCAGTACGTC. This sequence joins TRBV27 and TRBJ2-7; 8 positions match TRBD1. J gave up 6 bases and V 6 bases, and 13 bases lay outside the gene matches. Germline loops: CDR1 MNHEY, CDR2 SMNVEV (reference sequence). The CDR3 spans 15 residues.

The table lists this clonotype with a few counts. The chain recombines TRBV24-1 with TRBJ2-5, with D perhaps being TRBD1 or TRBD2 (5 bases each). The V end lost 5 bases, the J end lost 3 bases, and 6 bases lay between the germline ends. The CDR3 length is 12 residues. Germline loops: CDR1 KGHDR, CDR2 SFDVKD. DNA for the CDR3: TGTGCCACCAGTGGGGGGAAAGAGACCCAGTACTTC. This sequence encodes CATSGGKETQYF.

Many counts were recorded for this clonotype. The chain has TRBV20-1 and TRBJ1-2; D is unresolved. CDR1 and CDR2 from the germline V gene are DFQATT and SNEGSKA (reference sequence). This CDR3 has 14 residues. Trimming left V 3 bases short and J 3 bases short, with 14 bases between. The CDR3 region has the DNA TGCAGTGCTAGCCCTGAAGAGGGCTACTATGGCTACACCTTC. Protein sequence: CSASPEEGYYGYTF.

There are a few counts of this clonotype. The chain recombines TRBV6-5 with TRBJ1-5; maybe TRBD1 (6 bases). The CDR3 contains 18 residues. Trimming cost V 4 bases and J 1 base, with 20 bases left between them. Germline CDR1 MNHEY, CDR2 SVGAGI. CDR3 nucleotide sequence: TGTGCCAGCAGTTCCTCAGGGGCTTTTACCAGGAGCAATCAGCCCCAGCATTTT. This sequence encodes CASSSSGAFTRSNQPQHF.

This clonotype has a handful of counts. The chain recombines TRBV3-1 with TRBJ2-1; 9 bases match TRBD2. The CDR3 is 17 amino acids. Germline lookup yields CDR1 LGHDT and CDR2 YNNKEL (reference sequence). Trimming removed 0 bases from V and 8 bases from J; junction bases left unmatched: 11. CDR3 sequence (DNA): TGTGCCAGCAGCCAAGATCAGGTTGCGGGGGGGCCTGATGAGCAGTTCTTC. Translated, it gives CASSQDQVAGGPDEQFF.

This chain's CDR3 is CASSFTNEKLFF. In DNA form, the CDR3 reads TGTGCCAGCAGTTTTACGAATGAAAAACTGTTTTTT. This chain connects TRBV12-3 or TRBV12-4 to TRBJ1-4, with D unresolved. The CDR3 covers 12 residues. Trimming removed 3 bases from V and 5 bases from J, with 4 bases in between.

This clonotype came up many times. This chain connects TRBV7-2 to TRBJ1-1; D unclear. The germline V gene encodes CDR1 SGHTA and CDR2 FQGNSA. V was trimmed by 4 bases and J by 0 bases, leaving 6 bases between them. This CDR3 has 13 residues. The CDR3 nucleotides read TGTGCCAGCAGCTCACGCCTGAACACTGAAGCTTTCTTT. Translating it yields CASSSRLNTEAFF.

In regard to this clonotype: This may stem from a read error, because a much larger clone lies one nucleotide away. This chain joins TRBV7-2 and TRBJ2-5; D is perhaps TRBD2 (6 bases). V shed 5 bases and J shed 9 bases, with 16 bases lying between them. There are 13 residues in the CDR3. The V gene's germline CDR1 is SGHTA and CDR2 FQGNSA. The CDR3 is CASSPRLEEPQYF. In DNA form, the CDR3 reads TGTGCCAGCAGCCCGAGACTAGAGGAGCCCCAGTACTTC.

J is TRBJ2-1 and V is TRBV5-5; D may be TRBD1 (6 bases). Trimming left V 0 bases short and J 9 bases short, with 13 bases between. CDR3 size: 14 residues. Germline lookup yields CDR1 SGHKS and CDR2 YYEKEE (reference sequence). The chain's CDR3 is CASSLGGPVAEQFF. The CDR3 DNA is TGTGCCAGCAGCTTGGGGGGGCCCGTCGCTGAGCAGTTCTTC.

This chain connects TRBV15 to TRBJ2-1; D is uncertain. Per germline, CDR1 LNHNV and CDR2 YYDKDF (reference sequence). The CDR3 sequence is 17 residues long. Trimming stripped 4 bases from V and 0 bases from J, with 16 bases between. The CDR3 region has the DNA TGTGCCACCAGCACCTCATTAGGCTCCTTCTCCTACAATGAGCAGTTCTTC. It translates to CATSTSLGSFSYNEQFF.

This sequence joins TRBV20-1 and TRBJ2-7; 10 bases are shared with TRBD2. This CDR3 is 15 amino acids long. The germline CDR1 and CDR2 sequences are DFQATT and SNEGSKA (reference sequence). V trimming: 1 base; J trimming: 2 bases; junction bases outside the gene matches: 5. CDR3 loop: CSARVASGGTYEQYF. In DNA, the CDR3 is TGCAGTGCTAGAGTCGCTAGCGGGGGAACCTACGAGCAGTACTTC.

This clonotype was counted ten times or more. The chain has TRBV24-1 and TRBJ2-7; a weak D match, TRBD2 (5 bases). The V and J ends lost 6 bases and 6 bases respectively, with 14 bases between them. This CDR3 region has 13 residues. Germline V CDR1 and CDR2: KGHDR, SFDVKD. The chain's CDR3 is CATSPGSMAEQYF. CDR3 nucleotide sequence: TGTGCCACCAGTCCGGGGTCAATGGCCGAGCAGTACTTC.

This clonotype was recorded at least ten times. The rearrangement joins TRBV5-6 to TRBJ2-7; D may be TRBD1 (6 bases). Germline CDR1 reads SGHDT; CDR2 reads YYEEEE. Trimming pared 0 bases from V and 2 bases from J, leaving 9 bases between. This CDR3 region has 14 residues. The CDR3 loop is CASSLVDRPYEQYF. The CDR3 DNA sequence: TGTGCCAGCAGCTTGGTGGACAGACCCTACGAGCAGTACTTC. The variable domain in full, with the rest retrieved from reference TRBV5-6 and TRBJ2-7, is DAGVTQSPTHLIKTRGQQVTLRCSPKSGHDTVSWYQQALGQGPQFIFQYYEEEERQRGNFPDRFSGHQFPNYSSELNVNALLLGDSALYLCASSLVDRPYEQYFGPGTRLTVT.

This clonotype has ten or more counts. The V and J genes are TRBV20-1 and TRBJ1-6, with TRBD1 identical over 9 bases. Losses at the gene ends were 3 bases for V and 7 bases for J; bases not matched to a gene: 4. The germline V gene has CDR1 DFQATT and CDR2 SNEGSKA (reference sequence). CDR3 length: 14 residues. This chain's CDR3 is CSARGDRGNSPLHF. The CDR3 DNA reads as TGCAGTGCTAGGGGCGACAGGGGGAATTCACCCCTCCACTTT.

This clonotype was observed a handful of times. The chain recombines TRBV10-1 with TRBJ2-2; D may match TRBD1 or TRBD2 (6 bases each). The germline CDR1 and CDR2 sequences are WNHNN and SYGVQD (reference sequence). The V end was cut by 11 bases, the J end by 3 bases, with 13 bases between. CDR3 length: 13 residues. The CDR3 spells CARAGGHTGELFF. The CDR3 DNA follows: TGCGCCCGTGCCGGGGGCCACACCGGGGAGCTGTTTTTT.

V usage is TRBV5-5 and J usage is TRBJ2-7; no clear D. Germline CDR1 SGHKS, CDR2 YYEKEE (reference sequence). The CDR3 consists of 15 residues. Trimming took 0 bases from V and 3 from J, leaving 13 bases between them. The CDR3 protein is CASSLALTGYYEQYF. The CDR3, as DNA: TGTGCCAGCAGCTTGGCCCTTACCGGATACTACGAGCAGTACTTC.

V usage is TRBV7-9 and J usage is TRBJ2-3; D is possibly TRBD2 (6 bases). Germline values: CDR1 SEHNR, CDR2 FQNEAQ (reference sequence). Trimming pared 5 bases from V and 5 bases from J, leaving 20 bases between. CDR3 length: 16 amino acids. The CDR3 spells CASSLGQGGFGDTQYF. In nucleotides, the CDR3 is TGTGCCAGCAGCCTTGGGCAGGGAGGTTTTGGAGATACGCAGTATTTT.

The gene calls are TRBV7-2 and TRBJ2-3; 9 positions match TRBD2. Germline assignment: CDR1 SGHTA and CDR2 FQGNSA. This CDR3 spans 16 amino acids. V gave up 5 bases and J gave up 2 bases; unmatched junction bases: 8. CDR3 residues: CASSMQIAGVTDTQYF. CDR3 nucleotide sequence: TGTGCCAGCAGCATGCAAATAGCGGGGGTCACAGATACGCAGTATTTT.

This clonotype was found many times. The chain joins TRBV12-3 or TRBV12-4 to TRBJ1-2, with 8 bases fitting TRBD1. The CDR3 is 15 amino acids. V shed 5 bases, J shed 5 bases, and the junction held 10 bases outside the gene matches. For the CDR3, the DNA is TGTGCCAGCAGTCCTGGACAGGGAGGGGTATATGGCTACACCTTC. Translating gives CASSPGQGGVYGYTF.

Concerning this clonotype: A much bigger clone sits one base away, suggesting this may be a read error. The chain combines TRBV20-1 with TRBJ2-5; TRBD2 aligns across 10 bases. After removal of 0 bases from V and 1 base from J, the junction contained 5 bases not matched to a gene. The germline CDR1 and CDR2 sequences are DFQATT and SNEGSKA (reference sequence). This CDR3 is 16 amino acids long. The chain's CDR3 is CSAREVLAGAQETQYF. The DNA of the CDR3 is TGCAGTGCTAGAGAAGTGCTAGCGGGGGCCCAAGAGACCCAGTACTTC.

This clonotype has ten or more counts. The V call is TRBV20-1, the J call TRBJ1-3; D remains unclear. The CDR3 is made up of 15 amino acids. V lost 1 base and J lost 2, with 12 bases in between. The germline V gene encodes CDR1 DFQATT and CDR2 SNEGSKA (reference sequence). The CDR3 loop is CSARVPTEAGNTIYF. CDR3 DNA sequence: TGCAGTGCTAGAGTCCCTACAGAGGCTGGAAACACCATATATTTT.

This clonotype has just a few counts. The rearrangement joins TRBV7-3 to TRBJ2-2; weak D call: TRBD2 (5 bases). The CDR3 has 13 residues. With 5 bases removed from V and 8 bases from J, the gap between germline ends came to 12 bases. CDR1 and CDR2 (germline): SGHTA, FQGTGA. The CDR3 nucleotides are TGTGCCAGCAGCCCAAGGAGGAGGGGGGAGCTGTTTTTT. Its translation is CASSPRRRGELFF.

In its sample, this clonotype was seen a few times. This sequence joins TRBV29-1 and TRBJ1-4; TRBD1 might be the D (5 bases). Germline V gene sequence: CDR1 SQVTM, CDR2 ANQGSEA. V lost 7 bases to trimming and J lost 3 bases, with 15 bases between them. CDR3 length equals 14 residues. The CDR3 is CSATLGAPNEKLFF. DNA for the CDR3: TGCAGCGCTACGTTAGGGGCTCCTAATGAAAAACTGTTTTTT. Supplemented by reference TRBV29-1 and TRBJ1-4, the full variable domain reads SAVISQKPSRDICQRGTSLTIQCQVDSQVTMMFWYRQQPGQSLTLIATANQGSEATYESGFVIDKFPISRPNLTFSTLTVSNMSPEDSSIYLCSATLGAPNEKLFFGSGTQLSVL.

This clonotype was seen at least ten times. The chain couples TRBV20-1 to TRBJ1-5, with 9 bases matching TRBD1. Germline CDR1 is DFQATT and CDR2 is SNEGSKA (reference sequence). The CDR3 consists of 14 residues. The junction had 8 bases not matched to a gene; V was cut back by 6 bases and J by 5 bases. The CDR3 sequence: CSANPGQGDQPQHF. CDR3 in DNA: TGCAGTGCAAACCCGGGACAGGGAGATCAGCCCCAGCATTTT.